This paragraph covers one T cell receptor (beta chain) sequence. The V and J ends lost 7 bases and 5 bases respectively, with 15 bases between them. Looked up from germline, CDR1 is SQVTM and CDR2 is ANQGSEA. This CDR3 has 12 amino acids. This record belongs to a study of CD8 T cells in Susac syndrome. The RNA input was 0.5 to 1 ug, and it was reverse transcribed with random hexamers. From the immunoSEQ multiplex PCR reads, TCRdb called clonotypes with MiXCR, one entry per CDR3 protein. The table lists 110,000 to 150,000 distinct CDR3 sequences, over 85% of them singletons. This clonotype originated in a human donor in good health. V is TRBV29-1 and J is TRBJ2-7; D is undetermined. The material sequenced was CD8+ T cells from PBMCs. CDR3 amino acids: CSANSARDEQYF. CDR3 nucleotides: TGCAGCGCGAACAGCGCCCGGGACGAGCAGTACTTC.